One sample yielded the 12 T cell receptor beta chains listed below, sequenced in a study of cytomegalovirus exposure and HLA in healthy donors. Amplification used 60 Vbeta primers and 13 Jbeta primers. Clones were read by immunoSEQ multiplex PCR, and TCRdb kept only the in-frame ones, dropping some. The sample consists of approximately 93,000 clones, about four fifths of them appearing once. The sample was PBMCs. The origin of the receptors is a male donor in good health and CMV-seropositive.

This chain links TRBV9 with TRBJ1-3, with 10 bases aligning to TRBD1. In germline, CDR1 is SGDLS, CDR2 YYNGEE. This CDR3 comprises 13 residues. Trimming took 4 bases from V and 8 from J; bases not matched to a gene: 3. CDR3 nucleotide sequence: TGTGCCAGCAGCTCGGGGACAGGGGACACCATATATTTT. Its protein product is CASSSGTGDTIYF.

The chain uses TRBV4-3 and TRBJ1-4; D gene ambiguous. V was pared by 0 bases and J by 6 bases, with 5 bases between. CDR1 and CDR2 (germline): LGHNA, YSLEER. The length of the CDR3 is 13 residues. The CDR3 loop reads CASSQDLYEKLFF. Here the CDR3 DNA reads TGCGCCAGCAGCCAAGACTTATATGAAAAACTGTTTTTT.

The rearrangement links TRBV29-1 to TRBJ1-1; TRBD1 is a possible D gene (6 bases). The CDR3 sequence is 13 residues long. Trimming shortened V by 6 bases and J by 2 bases, and 13 bases separated the two germline ends. Germline CDR1 SQVTM, CDR2 ANQGSEA. CDR3 sequence (DNA): TGCAGCGTCCGCCGGGACACAAACACTGAAGCTTTCTTT. It yields the protein CSVRRDTNTEAFF.

This clone was recorded a few times. CDR3 sequence (DNA): TGTGCCAGCAGTTATAGCAACTATAATTCACCCCTCCACTTT. Translating gives CASSYSNYNSPLHF. The chain couples TRBV6-6 to TRBJ1-6; no definite D call. Looked up from germline, CDR1 is MNHNY and CDR2 is SVGAGI (reference sequence). This CDR3 has 14 amino acids. The V end lost 3 bases, the J end lost 3 bases, and 6 bases lay between the germline ends.

J is TRBJ2-5 and V is TRBV18; 7 bases agree with TRBD1. V was pared by 2 bases and J by 1 base, with 10 bases of the junction left unmatched. Germline V lookup: CDR1 KGHSH, CDR2 LQKENI. CDR3 length: 17 amino acids. The CDR3: CASSPERVQGVQETQYF. DNA for the CDR3: TGTGCCAGCTCACCAGAGAGGGTTCAGGGGGTCCAAGAGACCCAGTACTTC.

This chain joins TRBV4-1 and TRBJ2-3; 9 bases agree with TRBD2. V gave up 4 bases and J gave up 11 bases; unmatched junction bases: 10. In germline, CDR1 is MGHRA, CDR2 YSYEKL. CDR3 length: 14 residues. The CDR3 DNA is TGCGCCAGCAGCCCCAGTGACAGCGGGGGGAGGCAGTATTTT. Translated, it gives CASSPSDSGGRQYF.

The chain carries TRBV30 and TRBJ2-6, with 7 positions matching TRBD1. The CDR3 runs to 14 residues. Germline V CDR1 and CDR2: GTSNPN, SVGIG (reference sequence). The trim removed 5 bases at V and 2 bases at J, leaving 3 bases unmatched. The DNA for the CDR3 is TGTGCCTGGGACACAGGGGCTGGGGCCAACGTCCTGACTTTC. Residues: CAWDTGAGANVLTF.

V usage is TRBV27 and J usage is TRBJ1-1; D may be TRBD1 (6 bases). The V gene lost 2 bases and the J gene lost 4 bases, with 17 bases spanning the gap. The length of the CDR3 is 16 residues. CDR1 is MNHEY, CDR2 SMNVEV, per germline (reference sequence). CDR3 DNA: TGTGCCAGCAGTTTAGGCAGGGGTAGAATCACCACTGAAGCTTTCTTT. It translates to CASSLGRGRITTEAFF.

This clone was seen a single time. V gene TRBV30 combines with J gene TRBJ1-1; 10 bases match TRBD1. This CDR3 has 17 amino acids. With 3 bases clipped from V and 5 bases from J, the junction kept 15 bases outside the gene matches. The germline V gene encodes CDR1 GTSNPN and CDR2 SVGIG (reference sequence). CDR3 sequence: CAWRQDRGRVFTTEAFF. The CDR3 nucleotides are TGTGCCTGGAGGCAAGACAGGGGGCGCGTTTTTACGACTGAAGCTTTCTTT.

This clone was seen more than once but under ten times. The chain couples TRBV18 to TRBJ2-7; 14 bases are shared with TRBD2. The trim removed 3 bases at V and 3 bases at J, leaving 1 base unmatched. The CDR3 is 15 amino acids. CDR1 is KGHSH and CDR2 is LQKENI in the germline V gene. The CDR3 nucleotides are TGTGCCAGCTCACCGGGACTAGCGGGGGTCTACGAGCAGTACTTC. Its translation: CASSPGLAGVYEQYF.

The chain links TRBV2 to TRBJ1-2; 7 bases are a match to TRBD1. Germline CDR1 reads SNHLY; CDR2 reads FYNNEI. Trimming removed 5 bases from V and 0 bases from J; junction bases left unmatched: 3. The CDR3 has 14 residues. DNA for the CDR3: TGTGCCAGCAGTCGACAGGGAGCTAACTATGGCTACACCTTC. This sequence encodes CASSRQGANYGYTF.

CDR3 sequence reads: CASSGATGSEGNGYTF. CDR3 DNA: TGTGCCAGCAGCGGCGCTACAGGGAGTGAGGGTAATGGCTACACCTTC. J is TRBJ1-2 and V is TRBV9, with a tentative D call TRBD1 (6 bases). The CDR3 covers 16 residues. V was cut by 3 bases and J by 6 bases, with 21 bases left in between. Germline V gene data show CDR1 as SGDLS and CDR2 as YYNGEE.